The 21 T cell receptor beta chains below were found in one sample sequenced in a study of OX40 agonist ivuxolimab in advanced cancers. Using immunoSEQ multiplex PCR, the repertoire was profiled, and TCRdb retains in-frame clones only, with some absent. The sample yields 4,500 to 7,000 clones, 71% seen once. The input for sequencing was CD4+ or CD8+ T cells sorted from blood, taken in a trial of the OX40 agonist ivuxolimab. The receptor set was obtained from an adult with an advanced solid tumor such as melanoma, head and neck, liver or kidney cancer.

V and J are TRBV9 and TRBJ1-2, with TRBD1 matching over 10 bases. The V gene end was trimmed by 3 bases and the J gene end by 6 bases; junction bases not matched to a gene: 5. This CDR3 is built from 14 residues. CDR1 and CDR2 (germline): SGDLS, YYNGEE. DNA of the CDR3: TGTGCCAGCAGCGCCCGGGACAGGGGAGATGGCTACACCTTC. Translating it yields CASSARDRGDGYTF.

By share, this clone counts as large. The V call is TRBV7-9, the J call TRBJ2-7; D ambiguous. The CDR3 has 12 amino acids. The ends were cut back, 1 base at V and 7 bases at J, with 8 bases in the middle. Germline V CDR1 and CDR2: SEHNR, FQNEAQ (reference sequence). CDR3 in DNA: TGTGCCAGCAGCTTAGTACTGGGGGAGCAGTACTTC. Residues: CASSLVLGEQYF.

The chain has TRBV11-2 and TRBJ1-3; D might be TRBD1 (5 bases). Germline V CDR1 and CDR2: SGHAT, FQNNGV. V was trimmed by 7 bases and J by 0 bases, leaving 13 bases between them. There are 15 residues in the CDR3. As DNA, the CDR3 is TGTGCCAGCACCTTGACAGAGTACTCTGGAAACACCATATATTTT. Residues: CASTLTEYSGNTIYF.

V and J are TRBV4-3 and TRBJ1-6; D perhaps matches TRBD1 (6 bases). Looked up from germline, CDR1 is LGHNA and CDR2 is YSLEER. With 2 bases removed from V and 8 bases from J, the gap between germline ends came to 13 bases. This CDR3 contains 15 residues. The CDR3 reads CASSQSGGAHSPLHF. The CDR3 bases are TGCGCCAGCAGCCAAAGCGGGGGGGCCCATTCACCCCTCCACTTT.

V is TRBV4-3 and J is TRBJ2-7; 11 nucleotides match TRBD2. Germline CDR1 reads LGHNA; CDR2 reads YSLEER. This CDR3 contains 15 residues. V lost 1 base and J lost 3; bases outside the gene matches: 2. This CDR3 is CASSQGLAGNYEQYF. The DNA for the CDR3 is TGCGCCAGCAGCCAAGGACTAGCGGGGAACTACGAGCAGTACTTC.

This clone was observed at least ten times. The genes are TRBV28 and TRBJ2-7; D is unclear. The germline gives CDR1 MDHEN, CDR2 SYDVKM. The V and J ends lost 2 bases and 0 bases respectively, with 8 bases between them. The CDR3 contains 14 residues. The CDR3 DNA follows: TGTGCCAGCAGTTTAGAGTACAGCTCCTACGAGCAGTACTTC. It specifies CASSLEYSSYEQYF.

This chain connects TRBV7-2 to TRBJ1-4; no reliable D call. In germline, CDR1 is SGHTA, CDR2 FQGNSA. V lost 1 base to trimming and J lost 4 bases, with 10 bases between them. CDR3 length: 15 residues. This CDR3 is CASSLGAGINEKLFF. CDR3 nucleotides: TGTGCCAGCAGCTTAGGGGCTGGGATTAATGAAAAACTGTTTTTT.

The rearrangement joins TRBV29-1 to TRBJ2-7; 9 nucleotides agree with TRBD1. CDR3 length: 12 residues. Trimming removed 7 bases from V and 4 bases from J; junction bases left unmatched: 5. The V gene's germline CDR1 is SQVTM and CDR2 ANQGSEA. CDR3 protein: CSALGQGYEQYF. DNA of the CDR3: TGCAGCGCCTTAGGACAGGGGTACGAGCAGTACTTC.

The chain links TRBV11-1 to TRBJ2-7, with 8 bases that match TRBD2. This CDR3 is 14 amino acids long. Germline V gene data show CDR1 as SGHAT and CDR2 as FQDESV (reference sequence). V lost 5 bases to trimming and J lost 7 bases; unmatched junction nucleotides: 10. The CDR3 reads CASSQRGNQREQYF. The DNA for the CDR3 is TGTGCCAGCAGCCAGCGGGGGAACCAAAGGGAGCAGTACTTC.

This clone came up many times. At one end the junction does not follow the germline gene, possibly because of a read error. The V call is TRBV13, the J call TRBJ1-2; no clear D. This CDR3 region has 11 residues. Per the germline V gene, CDR1 is PRHDT and CDR2 is FYEKMQ (reference sequence). CDR3 residues: CASSENEEPPF. CDR3 coding DNA: TGTGCCAGCAGTGAGAATGAAGAACCACCCTTC.

V usage is TRBV6-5 and J usage is TRBJ1-2; 9 bases match TRBD1. Germline V gives CDR1 MNHEY, CDR2 SVGAGI. CDR3 length equals 15 residues. After removal of 6 bases from V and 2 bases from J, the junction contained 7 bases not matched to a gene. CDR3 nucleotides: TGTGCCAGCAGCCTTCGGACAGGGGAGAACTATGGCTACACCTTC. Translating it yields CASSLRTGENYGYTF.

The J gene is TRBJ1-1, the V gene TRBV28; D remains unclear. In germline, CDR1 is MDHEN, CDR2 SYDVKM. The length of the CDR3 is 13 residues. Trimming left V 5 bases short and J 3 bases short, with 10 bases between. This CDR3 reads CASSDREDTEAFF. The DNA for the CDR3 is TGTGCCAGCAGTGACCGGGAGGACACTGAAGCTTTCTTT.

The chain couples TRBV7-2 to TRBJ1-1; D remains unclear. Per germline, CDR1 SGHTA and CDR2 FQGNSA. V was cut by 7 bases and J by 5 bases, with 11 bases left in between. The CDR3 covers 12 residues. In DNA, the CDR3 is TGTGCCAGCAAACAAGGGAGTACTGAAGCTTTCTTT. Translation gives CASKQGSTEAFF. Filled out from reference TRBV7-2 and TRBJ1-1, the complete variable domain reads GAGVSQSPSNKVTEKGKDVELRCDPISGHTALYWYRQSLGQGLEFLIYFQGNSAPDKSGLPSDRFSAERTGGSVSTLTIQRTQQEDSAVYLCASKQGSTEAFFGQGTRLTVV.

The chain uses TRBV9 and TRBJ2-3; either TRBD1 or TRBD2 may fit D (6 bases each). This CDR3 has 19 residues. V was trimmed by 3 bases and J by 8 bases, leaving 31 bases between them. Germline assignment: CDR1 SGDLS and CDR2 YYNGEE. The CDR3 loop reads CASSARYVDGGVPLGTQYF. The CDR3 bases are TGTGCCAGCAGCGCGCGCTACGTAGACGGGGGCGTCCCCCTGGGTACGCAGTATTTT.

In its sample, this clone was seen once. V usage is TRBV7-2 and J usage is TRBJ2-7, with 12 bases aligning to TRBD1. The V segment lost 3 bases and the J segment 3 bases; nucleotides outside the gene matches: 3. CDR1 and CDR2 from the germline V gene are SGHTA and FQGNSA. This CDR3 spans 15 amino acids. Here the CDR3 reads CASSFGTGGVYEQYF. CDR3 DNA: TGTGCCAGCAGCTTCGGGACAGGGGGCGTCTACGAGCAGTACTTC.

The V call is TRBV27, the J call TRBJ1-5; no reliable D call. The CDR3 totals 10 residues. V was shortened by 8 bases and J by 7 bases, with 6 bases between the two germline ends. Germline V gene data show CDR1 as MNHEY and CDR2 as SMNVEV (reference sequence). CDR3 nucleotide sequence: TGTGCCAGCGGAACACAGCCCCAGCATTTT. Residues: CASGTQPQHF.

The J gene is TRBJ2-3, the V gene TRBV9, with 7 positions matching TRBD2. The germline gives CDR1 SGDLS, CDR2 YYNGEE. This CDR3 has 12 residues. V shed 0 bases and J 10 bases; nucleotides not matched to a gene: 2. CDR3 sequence: CASSVGTSAQYF. In DNA form, the CDR3 reads TGTGCCAGCAGCGTAGGGACTAGTGCGCAGTATTTT.

This clone ranks as medium-sized. The chain has TRBV7-2 and TRBJ2-7, with TRBD2 matching 9 bases. Per the germline V gene, CDR1 is SGHTA and CDR2 is FQGNSA. The CDR3 loop spans 14 amino acids. V lost 5 bases and J lost 7; bases outside the gene matches: 9. The DNA of the CDR3 is TGTGCCAGCAGCGCCGGGACTAGCCTTTGGGAGCAGTACTTC. Translating gives CASSAGTSLWEQYF.

V gene TRBV5-1 combines with J gene TRBJ2-1; TRBD1 agrees at 9 bases. The V gene end was trimmed by 3 bases and the J gene end by 7 bases; junction bases not matched to a gene: 5. Germline values: CDR1 SGHRS, CDR2 YFSETQ. The CDR3 has 14 amino acids. The CDR3 DNA sequence: TGCGCCAGCAGCTCGGACAGGGGTGGGAATGAGCAGTTCTTC. Amino acids: CASSSDRGGNEQFF.

The chain links TRBV7-2 to TRBJ2-7; D is undetermined. The V gene lost 5 bases and the J gene lost 6 bases, with 20 bases spanning the gap. Germline V gives CDR1 SGHTA, CDR2 FQGNSA. CDR3 length: 15 amino acids. The CDR3 bases are TGTGCCAGCAGCCCAACGGCCTTGGGTATTGTCGAGCAGTACTTC. Translation gives CASSPTALGIVEQYF.

The chain uses TRBV9 and TRBJ1-5; 8 positions agree with TRBD1. CDR1 and CDR2 from the germline V gene are SGDLS and YYNGEE. The CDR3 has 15 amino acids. Germline trimming cut 4 bases from V and 2 bases from J; bases unmatched to any gene: 5. CDR3 protein: CASSLTGGGNQPQHF. DNA for the CDR3: TGTGCCAGCAGCTTAACAGGGGGGGGCAATCAGCCCCAGCATTTT.